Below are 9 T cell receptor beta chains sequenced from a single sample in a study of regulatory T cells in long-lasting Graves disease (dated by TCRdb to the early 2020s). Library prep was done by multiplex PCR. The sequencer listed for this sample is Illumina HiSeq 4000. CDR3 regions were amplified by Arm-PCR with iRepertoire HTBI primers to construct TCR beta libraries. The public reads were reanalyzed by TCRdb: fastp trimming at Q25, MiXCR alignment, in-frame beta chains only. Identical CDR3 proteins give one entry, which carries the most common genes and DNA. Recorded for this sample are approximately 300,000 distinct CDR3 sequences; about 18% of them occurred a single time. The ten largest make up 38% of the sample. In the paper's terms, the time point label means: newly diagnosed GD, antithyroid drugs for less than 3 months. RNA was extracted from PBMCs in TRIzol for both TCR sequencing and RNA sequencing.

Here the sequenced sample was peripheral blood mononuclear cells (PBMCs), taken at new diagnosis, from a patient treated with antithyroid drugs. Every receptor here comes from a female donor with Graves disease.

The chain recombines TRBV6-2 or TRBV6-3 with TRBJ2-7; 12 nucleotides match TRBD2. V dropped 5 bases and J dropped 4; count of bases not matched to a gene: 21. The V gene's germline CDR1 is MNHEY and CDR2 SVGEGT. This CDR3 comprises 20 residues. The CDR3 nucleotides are TGTGCCAGCAGTCGCCCAAGCTCACTAGCGGGAGGAACCTCCAGGTACGAGCAGTACTTC. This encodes CASSRPSSLAGGTSRYEQYF.

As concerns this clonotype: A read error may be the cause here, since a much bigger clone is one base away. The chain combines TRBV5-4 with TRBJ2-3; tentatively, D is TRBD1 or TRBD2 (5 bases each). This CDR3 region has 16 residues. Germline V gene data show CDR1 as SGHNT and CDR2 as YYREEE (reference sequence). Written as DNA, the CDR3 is TGTGCCAGCAGCTTGGAAGGTGGGACGAACACAGATACGAAGTATTTT. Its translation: CASSLEGGTNTDTKYF.

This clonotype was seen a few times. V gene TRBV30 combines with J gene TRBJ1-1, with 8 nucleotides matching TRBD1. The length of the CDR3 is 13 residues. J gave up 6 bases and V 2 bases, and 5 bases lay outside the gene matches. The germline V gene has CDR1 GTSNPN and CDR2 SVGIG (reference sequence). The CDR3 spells CAWSLGQVSEAFF. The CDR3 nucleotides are TGTGCCTGGAGTCTGGGACAGGTCTCTGAAGCTTTCTTT.

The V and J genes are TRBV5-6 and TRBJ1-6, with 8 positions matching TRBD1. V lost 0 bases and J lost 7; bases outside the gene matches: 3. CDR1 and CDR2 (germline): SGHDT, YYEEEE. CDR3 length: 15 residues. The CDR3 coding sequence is TGTGCCAGCAGCTTGGGGACAGGGCTAAATTCACCCCTCCACTTT. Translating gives CASSLGTGLNSPLHF.

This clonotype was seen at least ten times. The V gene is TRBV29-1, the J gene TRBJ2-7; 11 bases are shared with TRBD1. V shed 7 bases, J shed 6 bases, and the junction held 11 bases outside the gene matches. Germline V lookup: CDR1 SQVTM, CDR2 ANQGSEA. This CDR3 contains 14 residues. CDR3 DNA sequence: TGCAGCGCCTCCTCAGGGACAGGGGGGATCGAGCAGTACTTC. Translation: CSASSGTGGIEQYF.

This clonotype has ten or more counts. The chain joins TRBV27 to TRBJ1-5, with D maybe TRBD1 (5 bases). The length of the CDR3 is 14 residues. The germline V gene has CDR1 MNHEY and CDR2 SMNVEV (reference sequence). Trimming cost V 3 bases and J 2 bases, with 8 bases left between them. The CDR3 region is CASSFGDGNQPQHF. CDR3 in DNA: TGTGCCAGCAGTTTTGGGGACGGCAATCAGCCCCAGCATTTT.

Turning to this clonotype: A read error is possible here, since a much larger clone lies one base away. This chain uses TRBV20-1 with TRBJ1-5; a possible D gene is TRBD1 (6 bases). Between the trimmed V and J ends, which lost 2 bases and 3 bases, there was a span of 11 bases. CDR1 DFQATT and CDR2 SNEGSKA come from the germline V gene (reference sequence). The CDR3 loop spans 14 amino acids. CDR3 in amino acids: CSARHGQNNQPQHF. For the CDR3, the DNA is TGCAGTGCTAGACATGGACAGAACAATCAGCCCCAGCATTTT.

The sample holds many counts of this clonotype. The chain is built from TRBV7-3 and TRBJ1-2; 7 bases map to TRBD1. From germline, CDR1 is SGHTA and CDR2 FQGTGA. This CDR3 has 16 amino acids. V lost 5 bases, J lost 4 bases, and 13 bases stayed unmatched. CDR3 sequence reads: CASSPINPQGTYGYTF. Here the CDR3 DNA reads TGTGCCAGCAGCCCGATAAATCCACAGGGGACCTATGGCTACACCTTC.

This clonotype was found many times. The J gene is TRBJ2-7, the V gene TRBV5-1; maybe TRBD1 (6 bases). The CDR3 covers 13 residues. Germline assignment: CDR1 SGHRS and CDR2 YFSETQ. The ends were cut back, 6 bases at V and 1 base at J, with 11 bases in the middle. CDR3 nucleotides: TGCGCCAGCACCCTGACAGGATCCTACGAGCAGTACTTC. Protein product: CASTLTGSYEQYF. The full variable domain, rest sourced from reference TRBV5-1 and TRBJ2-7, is KAGVTQTPRYLIKTRGQQVTLSCSPISGHRSVSWYQQTPGQGLQFLFEYFSETQRNKGNFPGRFSGRQFSNSRSEMNVSTLELGDSALYLCASTLTGSYEQYFGPGTRLTVT.